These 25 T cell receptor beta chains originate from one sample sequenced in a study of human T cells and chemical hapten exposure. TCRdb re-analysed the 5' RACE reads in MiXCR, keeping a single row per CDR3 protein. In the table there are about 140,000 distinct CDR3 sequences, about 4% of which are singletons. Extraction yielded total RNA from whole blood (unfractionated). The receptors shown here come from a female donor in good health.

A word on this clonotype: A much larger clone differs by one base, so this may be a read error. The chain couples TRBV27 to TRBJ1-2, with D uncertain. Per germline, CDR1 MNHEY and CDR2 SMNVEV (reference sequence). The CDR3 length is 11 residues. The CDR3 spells CVTRRNYGYTF. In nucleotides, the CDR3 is TGTGTCACCAGACGTAACTATGGCTACACCTTC.

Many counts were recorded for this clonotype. CDR3: CASSQDTQRSEKLFF. CDR3 nucleotide sequence: TGCGCCAGCAGCCAAGATACCCAAAGAAGCGAAAAACTGTTTTTT. The V and J genes are TRBV4-3 and TRBJ1-4; no clear D gene. This CDR3 spans 15 amino acids. Trimming took 0 bases from V and 8 from J, leaving 13 bases between them. Germline CDR1 LGHNA, CDR2 YSLEER.

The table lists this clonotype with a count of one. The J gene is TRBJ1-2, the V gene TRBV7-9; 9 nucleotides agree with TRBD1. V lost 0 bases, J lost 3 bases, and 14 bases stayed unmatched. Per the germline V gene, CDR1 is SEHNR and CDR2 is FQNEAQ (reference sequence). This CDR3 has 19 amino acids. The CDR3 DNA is TGTGCCAGCAGCTTAGCGGCAGATTCGACAGGGGGATGGCACTATGGCTACACCTTC. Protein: CASSLAADSTGGWHYGYTF.

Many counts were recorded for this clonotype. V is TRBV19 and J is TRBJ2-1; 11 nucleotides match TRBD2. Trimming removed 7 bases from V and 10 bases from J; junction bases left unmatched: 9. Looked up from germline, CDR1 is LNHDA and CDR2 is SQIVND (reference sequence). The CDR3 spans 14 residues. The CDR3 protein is CASTLSGGAGEQFF. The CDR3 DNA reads TGTGCCAGTACCCTTAGCGGGGGGGCCGGAGAGCAGTTCTTC.

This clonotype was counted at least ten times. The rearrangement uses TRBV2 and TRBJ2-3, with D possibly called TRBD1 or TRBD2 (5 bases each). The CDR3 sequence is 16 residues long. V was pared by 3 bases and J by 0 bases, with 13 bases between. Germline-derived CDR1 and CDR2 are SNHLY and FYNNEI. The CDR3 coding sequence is TGTGCCAGCAGTGAGGGGCACACGGGGAGCACAGATACGCAGTATTTT. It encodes CASSEGHTGSTDTQYF.

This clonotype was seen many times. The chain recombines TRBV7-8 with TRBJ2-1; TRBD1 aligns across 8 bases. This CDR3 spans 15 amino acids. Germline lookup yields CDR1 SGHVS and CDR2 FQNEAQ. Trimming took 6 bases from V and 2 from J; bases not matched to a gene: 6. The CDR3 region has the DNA TGTGCCAGCAGACCTGGACAGGGCCCCTACAATGAGCAGTTCTTC. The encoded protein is CASRPGQGPYNEQFF.

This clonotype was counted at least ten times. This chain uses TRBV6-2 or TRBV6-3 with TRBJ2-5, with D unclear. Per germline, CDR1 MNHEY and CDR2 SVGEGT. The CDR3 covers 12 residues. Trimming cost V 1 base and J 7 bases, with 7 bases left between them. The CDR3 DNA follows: TGTGCCAGCAGTTACTTTTCAGGGACCCAGTACTTC. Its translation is CASSYFSGTQYF.

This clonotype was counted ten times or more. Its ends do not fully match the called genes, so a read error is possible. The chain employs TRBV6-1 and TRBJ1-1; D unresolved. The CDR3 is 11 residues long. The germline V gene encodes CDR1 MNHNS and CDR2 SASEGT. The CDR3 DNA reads TGTGCCAGCAGTGAAACCCGTGGATGGGTCTTT. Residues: CASSETRGWVF.

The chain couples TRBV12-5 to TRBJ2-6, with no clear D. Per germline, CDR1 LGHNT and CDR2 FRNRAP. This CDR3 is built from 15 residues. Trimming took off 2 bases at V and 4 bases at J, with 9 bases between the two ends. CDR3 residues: CASGLPPPGANVLTF. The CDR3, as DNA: TGTGCTAGTGGTTTGCCCCCCCCGGGGGCCAACGTCCTGACTTTC.

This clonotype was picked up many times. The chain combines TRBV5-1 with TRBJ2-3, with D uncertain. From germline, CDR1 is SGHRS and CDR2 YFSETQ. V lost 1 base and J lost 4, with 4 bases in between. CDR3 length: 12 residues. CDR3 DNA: TGCGCCAGCAGCTTGTCCTCAGATACGCAGTATTTT. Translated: CASSLSSDTQYF.

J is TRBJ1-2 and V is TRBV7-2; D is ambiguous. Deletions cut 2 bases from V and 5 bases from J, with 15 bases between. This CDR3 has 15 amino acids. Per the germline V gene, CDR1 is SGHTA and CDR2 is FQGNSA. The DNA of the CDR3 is TGTGCCAGCAGCTTATCTGTTTATAGCCCTTATGGCTACACCTTC. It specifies CASSLSVYSPYGYTF.

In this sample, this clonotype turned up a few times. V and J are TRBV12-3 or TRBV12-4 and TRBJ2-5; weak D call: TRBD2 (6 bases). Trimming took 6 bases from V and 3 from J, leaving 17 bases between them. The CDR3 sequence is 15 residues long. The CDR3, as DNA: TGTGCCAGCAGACCCCTCATGGGGGGAGAAGAGACCCAGTACTTC. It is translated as CASRPLMGGEETQYF.

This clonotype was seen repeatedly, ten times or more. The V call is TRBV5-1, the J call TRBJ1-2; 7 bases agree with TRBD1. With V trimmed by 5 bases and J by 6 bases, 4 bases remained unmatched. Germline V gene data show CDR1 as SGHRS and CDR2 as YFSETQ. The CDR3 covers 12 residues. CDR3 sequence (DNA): TGCGCCAGCAGGACAGGGAGTCATGGCTACACCTTC. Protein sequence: CASRTGSHGYTF.

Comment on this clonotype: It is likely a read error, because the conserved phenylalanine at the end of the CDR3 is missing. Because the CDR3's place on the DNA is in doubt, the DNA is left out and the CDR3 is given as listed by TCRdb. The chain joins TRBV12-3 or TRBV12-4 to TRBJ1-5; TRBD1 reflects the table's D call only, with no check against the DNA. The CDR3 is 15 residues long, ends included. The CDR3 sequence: CASDLRGVGNQPQKG.

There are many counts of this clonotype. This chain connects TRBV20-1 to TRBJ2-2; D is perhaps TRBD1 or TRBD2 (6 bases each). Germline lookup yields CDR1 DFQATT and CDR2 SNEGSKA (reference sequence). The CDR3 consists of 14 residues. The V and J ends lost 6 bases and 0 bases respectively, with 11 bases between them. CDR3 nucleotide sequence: TGCAGTGCCAGGGGACTGCCGAACACCGGGGAGCTGTTTTTT. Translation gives CSARGLPNTGELFF.

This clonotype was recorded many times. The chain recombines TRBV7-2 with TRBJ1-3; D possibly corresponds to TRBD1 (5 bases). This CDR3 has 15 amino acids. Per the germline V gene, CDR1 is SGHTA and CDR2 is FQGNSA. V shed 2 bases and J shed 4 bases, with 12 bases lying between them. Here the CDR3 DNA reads TGTGCCAGCAGCTTACCGGGGGGATTGGGAAACACCATATATTTT. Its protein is CASSLPGGLGNTIYF.

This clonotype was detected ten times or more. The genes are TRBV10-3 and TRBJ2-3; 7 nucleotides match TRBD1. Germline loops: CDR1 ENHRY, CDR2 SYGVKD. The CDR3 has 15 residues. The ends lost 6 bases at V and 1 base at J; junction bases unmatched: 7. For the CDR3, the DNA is TGTGCCATCAGCAACCGGGACAGACGCACAGATACGCAGTATTTT. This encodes CAISNRDRRTDTQYF.

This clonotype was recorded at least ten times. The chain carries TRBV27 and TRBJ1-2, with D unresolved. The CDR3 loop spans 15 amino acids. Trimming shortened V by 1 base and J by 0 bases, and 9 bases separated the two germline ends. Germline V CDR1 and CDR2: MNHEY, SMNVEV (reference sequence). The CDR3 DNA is TGTGCCAGCAGTTTATTACCGCCTACTAACTATGGCTACACCTTC. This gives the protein CASSLLPPTNYGYTF.

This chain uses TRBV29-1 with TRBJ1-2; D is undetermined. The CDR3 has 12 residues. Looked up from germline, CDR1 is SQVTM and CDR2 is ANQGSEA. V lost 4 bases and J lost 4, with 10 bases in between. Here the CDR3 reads CSVAGSGYGYTF. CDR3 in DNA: TGCAGCGTTGCGGGGTCGGGCTATGGCTACACCTTC.

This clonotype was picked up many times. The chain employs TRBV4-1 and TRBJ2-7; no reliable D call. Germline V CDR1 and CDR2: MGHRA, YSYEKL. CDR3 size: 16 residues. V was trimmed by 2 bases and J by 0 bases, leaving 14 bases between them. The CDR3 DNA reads TGCGCCAGCAGCCAAAGCGTAAGATATTACTCCTACGAGCAGTACTTC. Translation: CASSQSVRYYSYEQYF.

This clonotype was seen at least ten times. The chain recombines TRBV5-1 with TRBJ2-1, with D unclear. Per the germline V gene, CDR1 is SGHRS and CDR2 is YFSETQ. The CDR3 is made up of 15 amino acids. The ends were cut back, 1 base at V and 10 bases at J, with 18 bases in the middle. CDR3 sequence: CASSLIGPNRREQFF. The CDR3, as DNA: TGCGCCAGCAGCTTGATAGGACCCAATCGCAGGGAGCAGTTCTTC.

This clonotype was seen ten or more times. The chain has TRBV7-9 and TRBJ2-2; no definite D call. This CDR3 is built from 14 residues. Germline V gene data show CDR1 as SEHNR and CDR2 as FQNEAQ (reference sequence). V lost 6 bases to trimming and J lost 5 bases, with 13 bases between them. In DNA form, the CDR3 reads TGTGCCAGCAGAGTCGCCGATAAAACCGGGGAGCTGTTTTTT. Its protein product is CASRVADKTGELFF.

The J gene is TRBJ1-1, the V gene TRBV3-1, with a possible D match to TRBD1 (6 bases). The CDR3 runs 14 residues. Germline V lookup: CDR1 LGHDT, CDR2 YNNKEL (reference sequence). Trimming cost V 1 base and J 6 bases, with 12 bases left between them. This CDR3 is CASSQVGTGPEAFF. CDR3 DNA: TGTGCCAGCAGCCAAGTAGGAACAGGGCCTGAAGCTTTCTTT.

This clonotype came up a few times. CDR3 amino acids: CASSRDLTGAGLSTQYF. The CDR3 DNA is TGTGCCAGCAGCCGCGATCTAACAGGGGCCGGTTTGTCAACCCAGTACTTC. J is TRBJ2-5 and V is TRBV9; TRBD1 aligns across 7 bases. The germline V gene encodes CDR1 SGDLS and CDR2 YYNGEE. The CDR3 runs 17 residues. The ends lost 4 bases at V and 8 bases at J; junction bases unmatched: 20.

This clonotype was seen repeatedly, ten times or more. As DNA, the CDR3 is TGTGCCAGCAGCTTAGTGTCGGTGGGGGGAGGTTCCTACAATGAGCAGTTCTTC. As protein: CASSLVSVGGGSYNEQFF. This chain links TRBV7-2 with TRBJ2-1; D is possibly TRBD2 (6 bases). V lost 1 base, J lost 1 base, and 17 bases lay in between. This CDR3 region has 18 residues. Germline values: CDR1 SGHTA, CDR2 FQGNSA.